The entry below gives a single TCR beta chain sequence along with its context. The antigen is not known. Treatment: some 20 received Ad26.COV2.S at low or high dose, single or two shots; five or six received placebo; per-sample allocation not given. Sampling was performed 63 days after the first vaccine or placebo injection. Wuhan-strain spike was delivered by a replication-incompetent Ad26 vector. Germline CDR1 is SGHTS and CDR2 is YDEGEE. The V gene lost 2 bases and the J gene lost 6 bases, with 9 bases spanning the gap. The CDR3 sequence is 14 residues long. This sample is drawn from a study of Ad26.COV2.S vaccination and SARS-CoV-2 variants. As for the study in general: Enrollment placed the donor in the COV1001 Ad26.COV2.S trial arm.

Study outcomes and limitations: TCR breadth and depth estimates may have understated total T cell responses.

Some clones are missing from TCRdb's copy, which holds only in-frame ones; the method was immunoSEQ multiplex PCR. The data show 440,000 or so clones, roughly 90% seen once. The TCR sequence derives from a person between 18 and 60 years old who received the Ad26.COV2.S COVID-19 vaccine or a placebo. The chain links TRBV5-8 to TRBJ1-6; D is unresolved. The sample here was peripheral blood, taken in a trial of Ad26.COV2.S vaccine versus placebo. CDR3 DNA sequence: TGTGCCAGCAGCTTAGGCGTATTTAATTCACCCCTCCACTTT. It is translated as CASSLGVFNSPLHF.